The source of this T cell receptor (beta chain) is a study of blood T cell repertoires in COVID-19. Whole-study context: Specimens from acute and convalescent COVID-19 originated in the United States, Italy and Spain. The cDNA or gDNA used as material had been derived from T cells, B-cell-depleted T cells, or PBMCs.

There are 16 residues in the CDR3. Per the germline V gene, CDR1 is MNHEY and CDR2 is SVGAGI. Trimming removed 0 bases from V and 1 base from J; junction bases left unmatched: 3. Original processing methods: Nucleated cell number was recorded as an estimate derived from reference gene primer amplification. The data were produced by immunoSEQ multiplex PCR, yet TCRdb's version contains in-frame clones alone and is incomplete. V and J calls plus clone size are reproduced from that table; the DNA served to infer D and trimming. This sample carries some 120,000 clones, around 80% of them seen once, and the ten largest clones take more than 1.5%.

This chain connects TRBV6-5 to TRBJ1-5; 7 bases are shared with TRBD1. Specimen: peripheral blood. This TCR was sampled from a man between 65 and 85 years old with acute or convalescent COVID-19. This CDR3 is CASSYSGRGSNQPQHF. CDR3 bases: TGTGCCAGCAGTTACTCGGGCAGGGGGAGCAATCAGCCCCAGCATTTT.